A single sample is the source of the 21 T cell receptor beta chains below, sequenced in a study of blood T cell repertoires in COVID-19 (dated by TCRdb to between 2020 and 2021). To prepare the library, the immunoSEQ multiplex PCR assay was applied. The table was pulled from immuneACCESS by TCRdb, which kept in-frame rearrangements only. Such tables lose some clones; where checked, under half of the loss comes from unresolved V genes, and the rest has no known cause. The sample profile shows around 250,000 clones; roughly 85% of them were found once. Clones ranked in the top ten supply around 9.8% of the sample. Sequencing was carried out using PBMCs or T cells enriched from blood (not recorded which). The receptor set was obtained from a woman aged 50 to 60 with acute COVID-19.

This clone was seen just once. V gene TRBV7-6 combines with J gene TRBJ2-1, with D maybe TRBD2 (7 bases). The germline gives CDR1 SGHVS, CDR2 FNYEAQ. V gave up 8 bases and J gave up 10 bases, with 18 bases separating them. The length of the CDR3 is 13 residues. This CDR3 is CASGRGGAGEQFF. CDR3 in DNA: TGTGCCAGCGGCCGAGGGGGGGCAGGGGAGCAGTTCTTC.

This sequence joins TRBV6-2 or TRBV6-3 and TRBJ2-1; maybe TRBD1 (7 bases). Deletions cut 0 bases from V and 9 bases from J, with 15 bases between. Germline V CDR1 and CDR2: MNHEY, SVGEGT. The CDR3 covers 15 residues. Here the CDR3 reads CASSYSPRGRGEQFF. The CDR3 nucleotides read TGTGCCAGCAGTTACTCGCCTAGGGGGCGGGGTGAGCAGTTCTTC.

V is TRBV15 and J is TRBJ1-6; TRBD1 matches at 9 bases. The V segment lost 9 bases and the J segment 6 bases; nucleotides outside the gene matches: 0. Germline V CDR1 and CDR2: LNHNV, YYDKDF (reference sequence). The CDR3 runs 12 residues. CDR3: CATGQGNSPLHF. The CDR3 nucleotides read TGTGCCACGGGACAGGGTAATTCACCCCTCCACTTT.

The CDR3 DNA reads TGCGCCAGCAGCTGGGGACAGTATACTGAAGCTTTCTTT. Translation gives CASSWGQYTEAFF. V gene TRBV5-1 combines with J gene TRBJ1-1; 7 bases fit TRBD1. The germline V gene encodes CDR1 SGHRS and CDR2 YFSETQ. The CDR3 runs 13 residues. Germline trimming cut 3 bases from V and 5 bases from J; bases unmatched to any gene: 4.

The chain couples TRBV18 to TRBJ1-6; 7 bases align to TRBD1. Germline CDR1 KGHSH, CDR2 LQKENI. The J segment lost 4 bases and the V segment lost 5 bases, leaving 5 bases of the junction unmatched. The CDR3 consists of 15 residues. The CDR3 coding sequence is TGTGCCAGCTCAGAACCGGGACAGTATAATTCACCCCTCCACTTT. Translating it yields CASSEPGQYNSPLHF.

The chain recombines TRBV30 with TRBJ1-2; D might be TRBD1 (6 bases). This CDR3 comprises 12 residues. CDR1 GTSNPN and CDR2 SVGIG come from the germline V gene (reference sequence). Trimming removed 2 bases at V and 8 bases at J, with 12 bases between. The chain's CDR3 is CAWSPQGLGYTF. The CDR3 nucleotides read TGTGCCTGGAGTCCGCAGGGGCTAGGCTACACCTTC.

The rearrangement links TRBV5-4 to TRBJ2-7; the D gene is possibly TRBD2 (6 bases). Germline CDR1 reads SGHNT; CDR2 reads YYREEE (reference sequence). V lost 3 bases to trimming and J lost 1 base, with 8 bases between them. This CDR3 has 13 amino acids. The CDR3 protein is CASSWGGSYEQYF. CDR3 DNA: TGTGCCAGCAGCTGGGGAGGATCCTACGAGCAGTACTTC.

CDR3: CASSLGLTSEAFF. As DNA, the CDR3 is TGCGCCAGCAGCTTGGGGTTGACATCTGAAGCTTTCTTT. The rearrangement joins TRBV5-1 to TRBJ1-1; D remains unclear. This CDR3 has 13 amino acids. V lost 0 bases to trimming and J lost 6 bases, with 9 bases between them. Germline CDR1 is SGHRS and CDR2 is YFSETQ.

The chain carries TRBV27 and TRBJ1-6; no definite D call. The length of the CDR3 is 13 residues. CDR1 is MNHEY, CDR2 SMNVEV, per germline (reference sequence). Trimming left V 4 bases short and J 4 bases short, with 5 bases between. CDR3 coding DNA: TGTGCCAGCAGTTACAGTTATAATTCACCCCTCCACTTT. It yields the protein CASSYSYNSPLHF.

The genes are TRBV27 and TRBJ2-7, with 7 nucleotides matching TRBD1. J gave up 0 bases and V 5 bases, and 4 bases lay outside the gene matches. The CDR3 contains 14 residues. Germline V lookup: CDR1 MNHEY, CDR2 SMNVEV (reference sequence). The DNA of the CDR3 is TGTGCCAGCAGTCCTAGGGGGCTCTCCTACGAGCAGTACTTC. Protein sequence: CASSPRGLSYEQYF.

V is TRBV10-3 and J is TRBJ2-1; TRBD2 matches 14 bases. This CDR3 contains 17 residues. After removal of 6 bases from V and 6 bases from J, the junction contained 10 bases not matched to a gene. Per germline, CDR1 ENHRY and CDR2 SYGVKD. CDR3 region: CAISPSTSGGASNEQFF. The CDR3 nucleotides read TGTGCCATCAGCCCCTCGACTAGCGGGGGGGCCTCCAATGAGCAGTTCTTC.

The chain couples TRBV2 to TRBJ1-5; the D is unclear. The V gene's germline CDR1 is SNHLY and CDR2 FYNNEI. The V gene lost 8 bases and the J gene lost 0 bases, with 11 bases spanning the gap. This CDR3 region has 14 residues. The CDR3 region has the DNA TGTGCCAGCCTTTCGCAGTATAGCAATCAGCCCCAGCATTTT. Its translation is CASLSQYSNQPQHF. Together with reference TRBV2 and TRBJ1-5, the CDR3 gives the full variable domain: EPEVTQTPSHQVTQMGQEVILRCVPISNHLYFYWYRQILGQKVEFLVSFYNNEISEKSEIFDDQFSVERPDGSNFTLKIRSTKLEDSAMYFCASLSQYSNQPQHFGDGTRLSIL.

This rearrangement joins TRBV6-4 to TRBJ1-5; perhaps TRBD1 as D (5 bases). Per the germline V gene, CDR1 is MRHNA and CDR2 is SNTAGT. The CDR3 runs to 15 residues. Trimming took off 6 bases at V and 4 bases at J, with 16 bases between the two ends. This CDR3 is CASSRSFGGNQPQHF. CDR3 nucleotide sequence: TGTGCCAGCAGCCGAAGCTTTGGGGGGAATCAGCCCCAGCATTTT.

This clone has just one count. The rearrangement joins TRBV6-5 to TRBJ1-6; 11 bases line up with TRBD1. This CDR3 is built from 15 residues. V shed 2 bases and J 14 bases; nucleotides not matched to a gene: 8. Germline CDR1 reads MNHEY; CDR2 reads SVGAGI. For the CDR3, the DNA is TGTGCCAGCAGTTACGACGGGACAGGGGGAAAAACCCTCCACTTT. This codes for CASSYDGTGGKTLHF.

This clone was counted only a few times. The J gene is TRBJ1-2, the V gene TRBV5-4, with 8 bases that match TRBD1. V shed 3 bases, J shed 2 bases, and the junction held 3 bases outside the gene matches. This CDR3 is 14 amino acids long. CDR1 and CDR2 (germline): SGHNT, YYREEE (reference sequence). The CDR3 nucleotides are TGTGCCAGCAGCTCACAGGGGGAGAACTATGGCTACACCTTC. As protein: CASSSQGENYGYTF.

The genes are TRBV3-1 (or the pseudogene TRBV3-2) and TRBJ1-3; no firm D call. CDR1 and CDR2 (germline): LGHDT, YNNKEL (reference sequence). Trimming stripped 3 bases from V and 0 bases from J, with 15 bases between. The CDR3 runs to 17 residues. CDR3 in amino acids: CASSHIEAQSSGNTIYF. The CDR3 coding sequence is TGTGCCAGCAGCCACATTGAGGCGCAAAGCTCTGGAAACACCATATATTTT.

The chain combines TRBV11-1 with TRBJ1-6; unclear D gene. CDR1 and CDR2 (germline): SGHAT, FQDESV (reference sequence). The V end lost 5 bases, the J end lost 6 bases, and 11 bases lay between the germline ends. CDR3 length: 14 amino acids. The CDR3 coding sequence is TGTGCCAGCAGCCCTCGAGGGCTTAATTCACCCCTCCACTTT. Protein product: CASSPRGLNSPLHF.

The V and J genes are TRBV7-2 and TRBJ2-3, with D possibly being TRBD2 (6 bases). CDR3 length: 15 residues. From germline, CDR1 is SGHTA and CDR2 FQGNSA. V was clipped by 1 base and J by 2 bases, with 10 bases between them. CDR3 residues: CASSLGLGDTDTQYF. As DNA, the CDR3 is TGTGCCAGCAGCTTAGGACTAGGAGACACAGATACGCAGTATTTT. Combining the CDR3 with reference TRBV7-2 and TRBJ2-3 gives the whole variable domain GAGVSQSPSNKVTEKGKDVELRCDPISGHTALYWYRQSLGQGLEFLIYFQGNSAPDKSGLPSDRFSAERTGGSVSTLTIQRTQQEDSAVYLCASSLGLGDTDTQYFGPGTRLTVL.

The CDR3 is CASGLVTGPRMNTEAFF. As DNA, the CDR3 is TGTGCTAGTGGTTTGGTCACAGGACCTCGCATGAACACTGAAGCTTTCTTT. The chain is built from TRBV12-5 and TRBJ1-1; the D gene is possibly TRBD1 (5 bases). V was cut by 0 bases and J by 0 bases, with 14 bases left in between. This CDR3 has 17 amino acids. CDR1 and CDR2 (germline): LGHNT, FRNRAP.

This clone was seen a single time. The chain carries TRBV12-3 or TRBV12-4 and TRBJ1-1, with unresolved D. With 5 bases removed from V and 10 bases from J, the gap between germline ends came to 17 bases. There are 13 residues in the CDR3. The CDR3 region has the DNA TGTGCCAGCAGTCGCCGGTATAACGAGGGAGCTTTCTTT. Its translation: CASSRRYNEGAFF.

The rearrangement joins TRBV7-8 to TRBJ1-5; D gene ambiguous. Trimming took off 5 bases at V and 1 base at J, with 9 bases between the two ends. This CDR3 comprises 14 residues. Germline CDR1 is SGHVS and CDR2 is FQNEAQ. The chain's CDR3 is CASSVDMSNQPQHF. Here the CDR3 DNA reads TGTGCCAGCAGCGTAGACATGAGCAATCAGCCCCAGCATTTT.